A selection of T cell receptor beta chains follows, all from one sample in a study of T cell responses to AZD1222 COVID-19 vaccine. Repertoires were generated with immunoSEQ multiplex PCR, while TCRdb's copy carries only in-frame clones and drops some. The sample carries 130,000 to 150,000 clones, about 90% recorded once. Sequenced material: peripheral blood, taken on day 0 of AZD1222 vaccination. Receptors originate from an adult in good health. The CDR3 runs from the conserved cysteine through the conserved F or W. D genes are given only for firm matches. Size is stated for part of the rows, as once, few or many counts, or as a class when the clone is expanded.

CDR3 DNA | CDR3 protein | clone size | V gene | D gene | J gene | CDR3 length
TGCGCCAGCAGCGGGCAGACTAGCGGGACTGCCTACGAGCAGTACTTC | CASSGQTSGTAYEQYF | NA | TRBV5-1 | TRBD2 | TRBJ2-7 | 16
TGTGCCAGCAGTTGGGACGGCAGTCGCTACGAGCAGTACTTC | CASSWDGSRYEQYF | NA | TRBV6-2/TRBV6-3 | NA | TRBJ2-7 | 14
TGTGCCAGCACCAGGTTATCCGGAAACACCATATATTTT | CASTRLSGNTIYF | NA | TRBV28 | NA | TRBJ1-3 | 13
TGTGCCAGCAGCGCCGGGACAGCTAAGGAGACCCAGTACTTC | CASSAGTAKETQYF | NA | TRBV7-9 | TRBD1 | TRBJ2-5 | 14
TGTGCCAGCAGTTTTCCAGGACAGATAGAATATGGCTACACCTTC | CASSFPGQIEYGYTF | once | TRBV6-2/TRBV6-3 | NA | TRBJ1-2 | 15
TGTGCCACCAATCAGGACAGCTCAATTTACTATGGCTACACCTTC | CATNQDSSIYYGYTF | NA | TRBV2 | NA | TRBJ1-2 | 15
TGTGCCAGCAGCCCCGAGGGGGGTAATGAAAAACTGTTTTTT | CASSPEGGNEKLFF | NA | TRBV7-9 | NA | TRBJ1-4 | 14
TGTGCCAGCGGGAGACCTTATGCTTTCTTT | CASGRPYAFF | NA | TRBV19 | NA | TRBJ1-1 | 10
TGTGCCAGCAGCCCGGAAGGTAATCGAGGCTACACCTTC | CASSPEGNRGYTF | few | TRBV5-5 | NA | TRBJ1-2 | 13
TGTGCCAGCAGCCAAGACTTATTGGGGTACGAGCAGTACTTC | CASSQDLLGYEQYF | NA | TRBV14 | NA | TRBJ2-7 | 14
TGTGCCAGCAGCTCCAAAGCGGGGACCACAGATACGCAGTATTTT | CASSSKAGTTDTQYF | NA | TRBV13 | TRBD2 | TRBJ2-3 | 15
TGTGCCAGCAGCTATAGTGTGACTGGAAACACCATATATTTT | CASSYSVTGNTIYF | NA | TRBV2 | NA | TRBJ1-3 | 14
TGCGCCAGCAGCCAAGTTCCGGGGGAGTACAATGAGCAGTTCTTC | CASSQVPGEYNEQFF | once | TRBV4-1 | NA | TRBJ2-1 | 15
TGCGCCAGCAGCTGGGGACAGGGGGGAACTAATGAAAAACTGTTTTTT | CASSWGQGGTNEKLFF | NA | TRBV5-1 | TRBD1 | TRBJ1-4 | 16
TGTGCCAGTACCAGGACCACCTATGGCTACACCTTC | CASTRTTYGYTF | NA | TRBV2 | NA | TRBJ1-2 | 12
TGCAGTGCTAGAGAGCACTATGGCTACACCTTC | CSAREHYGYTF | NA | TRBV20-1 | NA | TRBJ1-2 | 11
TGTGCCAGCAGTTACAGCCGTTTCTCTGGAAACACCATATATTTT | CASSYSRFSGNTIYF | NA | TRBV6-5 | NA | TRBJ1-3 | 15
TGTGCCACCAGCAGATCCTCAGGGGCCTTAGGTGAGCAGTTCTTC | CATSRSSGALGEQFF | few | TRBV15 | NA | TRBJ2-1 | 15
TGTGCCAGCAGCTTCGGGACAGGCCTGGAGACCCAGTACTTC | CASSFGTGLETQYF | NA | TRBV5-4 | TRBD1 | TRBJ2-5 | 14
TGCGCCAGCATGGACAGCCCTACTGGGGCCAACGTCCTGACTTTC | CASMDSPTGANVLTF | NA | TRBV10-2 | NA | TRBJ2-6 | 15
TGTGCTAGTGGTTTGAATTCGGGCGCAGATACGCAGTATTTT | CASGLNSGADTQYF | NA | TRBV12-5 | NA | TRBJ2-3 | 14
TGTGCCAGCACTCGTACAGGCTCAACTAATGAAAAACTGTTTTTT | CASTRTGSTNEKLFF | NA | TRBV6-5 | NA | TRBJ1-4 | 15
TGCGCCAGCCTCGGACAGCTTTCTCTGTACGAGCAGTACTTC | CASLGQLSLYEQYF | few | TRBV10-1 | NA | TRBJ2-7 | 14
TGTGCCAGCAGTGATGGGACGGGAGGCCCCTACGTGCAGTACTTC | CASSDGTGGPYVQYF | NA | TRBV6-1 | TRBD2 | TRBJ2-7 | 15
TGTGCCAGCAGATTGACGGGATACTATGGCTACACCTTC | CASRLTGYYGYTF | NA | TRBV28 | NA | TRBJ1-2 | 13
TGTGCCAGCAGTTACTCCCCGAACCCCCCCGGCGAGCAGTACTTC | CASSYSPNPPGEQYF | few | TRBV6-6 | NA | TRBJ2-7 | 15
TGTGCCAGCAGGTGGACAGGGTCCGGGGGAGAGACCCAGTACTTC | CASRWTGSGGETQYF | NA | TRBV13 | TRBD1 | TRBJ2-5 | 15
TGTGCCAGCTCCTTCAGTAATGAAAAACTGTTTTTT | CASSFSNEKLFF | NA | TRBV18 | NA | TRBJ1-4 | 12
TGTGCCAGCACCGCCCCGGCAAACTATGGCTACACCTTC | CASTAPANYGYTF | NA | TRBV7-2 | NA | TRBJ1-2 | 13
TGTGCCAGCAGGATGTCGGACGGAAGAAACACTGAAGCTTTCTTT | CASRMSDGRNTEAFF | NA | TRBV2 | NA | TRBJ1-1 | 15
TGTGCCAGCAGTGACCGCGGTGGAAACACCATATATTTT | CASSDRGGNTIYF | NA | TRBV2 | NA | TRBJ1-3 | 13
TGTGCCAGCTCACCACTAACTAGCGGGAGCAATGAGCAGTTCTTC | CASSPLTSGSNEQFF | NA | TRBV18 | TRBD2 | TRBJ2-1 | 15
TGTGCCAGCAGCTTAGGGGCTGTGGGGGCTGTGAACACTGAAGCTTTCTTT | CASSLGAVGAVNTEAFF | NA | TRBV7-2 | NA | TRBJ1-1 | 17
TGTGCCAGCAGTTACCCCGGGACAGTAGACCTGAACACTGAAGCTTTCTTT | CASSYPGTVDLNTEAFF | NA | TRBV6-2/TRBV6-3 | TRBD1 | TRBJ1-1 | 17
TGTGCCAGCAGCTTAAACCGACTCACCGGGGAGCTGTTTTTT | CASSLNRLTGELFF | NA | TRBV7-9 | NA | TRBJ2-2 | 14
TGTGCCAGCAGCGTAGGGGACAGGACCTACGAGCAGTACTTC | CASSVGDRTYEQYF | NA | TRBV9 | TRBD1 | TRBJ2-7 | 14
TGTGCCAGCAACCTTGGATCTACGGAAGAGACCCAGTACTTC | CASNLGSTEETQYF | NA | TRBV7-8 | NA | TRBJ2-5 | 14
TGTGCCAGCAGTTACAGGGTAGAGGAAAAACTGTTTTTT | CASSYRVEEKLFF | NA | TRBV6-5 | NA | TRBJ1-4 | 13
TGTGCCAGCAGCTTTCTTCGATCCTACGAGCAGTACTTC | CASSFLRSYEQYF | NA | TRBV12-3/TRBV12-4 | NA | TRBJ2-7 | 13
TGTGCCAGCAGACCAACAGGGGCCACCGGGGAGCTGTTTTTT | CASRPTGATGELFF | NA | TRBV11-2 | TRBD1 | TRBJ2-2 | 14
TGTGCCATCAGTGAGACGAATTCTGGGGCCAACGTCCTGACTTTC | CAISETNSGANVLTF | NA | TRBV10-3 | NA | TRBJ2-6 | 15
TGTGCCAGCAGCTTAATCCGCAGCATCTATGGCTACACCTTC | CASSLIRSIYGYTF | NA | TRBV7-9 | NA | TRBJ1-2 | 14
TGTGCCAGCAGCCGGGGTGGGGGGAGTGGCCTCCATGAGCAGTTCTTC | CASSRGGGSGLHEQFF | NA | TRBV7-7 | NA | TRBJ2-1 | 16
TGTGCCAGCAGCTTGAGAAAGTCCCGAGGCGATGGCTACACCTTC | CASSLRKSRGDGYTF | NA | TRBV5-6 | NA | TRBJ1-2 | 15
TGTGCCAGCAGCCAATACACCGGGGAGCTGTTTTTT | CASSQYTGELFF | NA | TRBV12-3/TRBV12-4 | NA | TRBJ2-2 | 12
TGTGCCAGCTCACCACGGGCAGGGGATAGCACAGATACGCAGTATTTT | CASSPRAGDSTDTQYF | NA | TRBV18 | NA | TRBJ2-3 | 16
TGCAGTGCTAGTAAGGACGGGACCTACGAGCAGTACTTC | CSASKDGTYEQYF | NA | TRBV20-1 | NA | TRBJ2-7 | 13
TGTGCCAGCAGCCCGATGGGCAGGGGCGATGATGGCTACACCTTC | CASSPMGRGDDGYTF | NA | TRBV27 | NA | TRBJ1-2 | 15
TGTGCCAGCAGCTTTAGCGGGGGGGCCTCCTATGAGCAGTTCTTC | CASSFSGGASYEQFF | NA | TRBV7-9 | TRBD2 | TRBJ2-1 | 15
TGTGCCAGCAGCTTAGCGCCGGGGGCCCGGAACACTGAAGCTTTCTTT | CASSLAPGARNTEAFF | NA | TRBV7-9 | NA | TRBJ1-1 | 16
TGTGCCAGCAGTGAACAAGGAGTGACTGAAGCTTTCTTT | CASSEQGVTEAFF | NA | TRBV2 | NA | TRBJ1-1 | 13
TGTGCCATCCAATCCTTCCGGGACAGGCTCGACTCTTTCAATCAGCCCCAGCATTTT | CAIQSFRDRLDSFNQPQHF | NA | TRBV28 | TRBD1 | TRBJ1-5 | 19
TGTGCCAGCAGTGAAGGTGGGCAGGGGGGCACTGAAGCTTTCTTT | CASSEGGQGGTEAFF | NA | TRBV2 | TRBD1 | TRBJ1-1 | 15
TGTGCCAGCAGTTCTCAGCTGAACTATGGCTACACCTTC | CASSSQLNYGYTF | NA | TRBV28 | NA | TRBJ1-2 | 13
TGTGCCAGCAGCCTCCCCCTGGTGGGAAACACTGAAGCTTTCTTT | CASSLPLVGNTEAFF | NA | TRBV7-2 | NA | TRBJ1-1 | 15
TGTGCCAGCAGTTCCCAGACAGGGGAGAATGAAAAACTGTTTTTT | CASSSQTGENEKLFF | NA | TRBV27 | TRBD1 | TRBJ1-4 | 15
TGTGCCACCAGCCAGGGTTTGGCAGATACGCAGTATTTT | CATSQGLADTQYF | few | TRBV15 | NA | TRBJ2-3 | 13
TGTGCCAGCAGCGGAGGGACAGGGAAGTTATCTGGAAACACCATATATTTT | CASSGGTGKLSGNTIYF | NA | TRBV3-1/TRBV3-2 | TRBD1 | TRBJ1-3 | 17
TGCGCCAGCAGCCAAGTTGGGAGCTCCTATAATTCACCCCTCCACTTT | CASSQVGSSYNSPLHF | NA | TRBV4-1 | NA | TRBJ1-6 | 16
TGTGCCAGCAGTGAAGAGGTGAACTCACACAATCAGCCCCAGCATTTT | CASSEEVNSHNQPQHF | once | TRBV2 | NA | TRBJ1-5 | 16